This T cell receptor beta chain was recovered during a study of T cell responses to AZD1222 COVID-19 vaccine. Assay used: immunoSEQ multiplex PCR; TCRdb lists only in-frame clones, some missing. The sample records 35,000 or so clones, roughly nine tenths being singletons. For this clone: The antigen remains undetermined.

Study outcomes and limitations: At baseline, just a handful of AZD1222 recipients tested seropositive. The donor group comprised mostly white British people and more females; the analysis possibly underestimated clonal diversity.

The input for sequencing was peripheral blood, taken on day 0 of AZD1222 vaccination. The receptor comes from an adult in good health.

The CDR3 bases are TGTGCCAGTAGTATGACGGCGTACGAGCAGTACTTC. Protein sequence: CASSMTAYEQYF. The V call is TRBV19, the J call TRBJ2-7; D gene unclear. V gave up 3 bases and J gave up 4 bases, with 7 bases separating them. CDR1 LNHDA and CDR2 SQIVND come from the germline V gene (reference sequence). The CDR3 is 12 residues long.